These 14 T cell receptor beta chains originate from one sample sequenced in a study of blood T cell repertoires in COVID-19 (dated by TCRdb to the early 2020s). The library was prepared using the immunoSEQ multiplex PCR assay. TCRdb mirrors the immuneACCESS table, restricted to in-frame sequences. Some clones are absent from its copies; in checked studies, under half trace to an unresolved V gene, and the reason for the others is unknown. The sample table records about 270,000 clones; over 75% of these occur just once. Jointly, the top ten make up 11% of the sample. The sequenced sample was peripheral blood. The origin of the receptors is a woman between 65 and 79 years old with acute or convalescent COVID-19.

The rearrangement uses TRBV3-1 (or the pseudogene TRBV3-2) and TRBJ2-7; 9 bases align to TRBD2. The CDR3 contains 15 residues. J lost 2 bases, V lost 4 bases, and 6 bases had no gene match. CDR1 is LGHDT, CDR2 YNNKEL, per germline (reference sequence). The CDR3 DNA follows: TGTGCCAGCAGCCGCTTTAGCGGGGGAGCCTACGAGCAGTACTTC. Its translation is CASSRFSGGAYEQYF.

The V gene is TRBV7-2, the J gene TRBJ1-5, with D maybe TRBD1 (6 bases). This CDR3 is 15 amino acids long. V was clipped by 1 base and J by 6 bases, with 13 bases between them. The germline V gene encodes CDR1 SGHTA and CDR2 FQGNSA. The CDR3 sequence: CASSLGGQVGQPQHF. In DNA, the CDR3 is TGTGCCAGCAGCTTAGGGGGGCAGGTCGGTCAGCCCCAGCATTTT.

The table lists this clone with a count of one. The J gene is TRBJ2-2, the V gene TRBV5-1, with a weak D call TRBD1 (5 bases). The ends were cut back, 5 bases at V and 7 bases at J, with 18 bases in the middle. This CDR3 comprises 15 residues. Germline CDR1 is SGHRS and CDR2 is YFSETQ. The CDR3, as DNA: TGCGCCAGCAGTCTTGACAGAATCAGAAGCGGGGAGCTGTTTTTT. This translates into CASSLDRIRSGELFF.

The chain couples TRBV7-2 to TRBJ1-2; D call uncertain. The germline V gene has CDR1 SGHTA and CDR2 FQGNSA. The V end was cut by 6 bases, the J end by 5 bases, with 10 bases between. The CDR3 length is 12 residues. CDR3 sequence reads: CASSSTPYGYTF. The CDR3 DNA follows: TGTGCCAGCAGTTCGACACCGTATGGCTACACCTTC.

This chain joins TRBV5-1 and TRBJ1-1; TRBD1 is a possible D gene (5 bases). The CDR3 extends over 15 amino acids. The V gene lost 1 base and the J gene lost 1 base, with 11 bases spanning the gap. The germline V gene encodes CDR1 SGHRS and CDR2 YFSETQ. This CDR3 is CASSLNGGGNTEAFF. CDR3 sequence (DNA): TGCGCCAGCAGCTTGAACGGGGGTGGGAACACTGAAGCTTTCTTT.

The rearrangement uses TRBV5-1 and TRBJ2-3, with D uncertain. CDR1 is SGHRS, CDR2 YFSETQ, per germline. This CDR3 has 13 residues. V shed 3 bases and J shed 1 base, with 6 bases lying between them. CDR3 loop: CASSSVGTDTQYF. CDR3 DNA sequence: TGCGCCAGCAGCTCGGTCGGCACAGATACGCAGTATTTT.

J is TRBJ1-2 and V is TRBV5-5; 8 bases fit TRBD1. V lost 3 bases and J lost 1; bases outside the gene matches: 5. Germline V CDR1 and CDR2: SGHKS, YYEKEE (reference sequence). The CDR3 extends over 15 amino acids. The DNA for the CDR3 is TGTGCCAGCAGCTATGGACAGGGAAGTAACTATGGCTACACCTTC. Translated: CASSYGQGSNYGYTF.

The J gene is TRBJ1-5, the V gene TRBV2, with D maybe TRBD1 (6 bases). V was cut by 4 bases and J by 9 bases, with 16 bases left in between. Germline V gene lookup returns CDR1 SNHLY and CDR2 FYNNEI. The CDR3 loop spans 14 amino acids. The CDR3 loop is CASSAVQVRGPQHF. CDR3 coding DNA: TGTGCCAGCAGTGCTGTACAGGTCAGGGGGCCCCAGCATTTT.

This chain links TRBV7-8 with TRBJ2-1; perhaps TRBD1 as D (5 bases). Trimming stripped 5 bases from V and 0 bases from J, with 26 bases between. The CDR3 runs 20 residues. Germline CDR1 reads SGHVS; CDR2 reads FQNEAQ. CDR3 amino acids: CASSLKRPGRTNSSYNEQFF. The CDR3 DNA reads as TGTGCCAGCAGCCTGAAGAGGCCTGGACGGACAAATAGCTCCTACAATGAGCAGTTCTTC.

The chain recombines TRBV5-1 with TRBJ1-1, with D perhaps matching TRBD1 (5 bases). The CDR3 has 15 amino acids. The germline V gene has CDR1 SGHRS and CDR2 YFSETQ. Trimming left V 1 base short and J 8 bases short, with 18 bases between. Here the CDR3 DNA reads TGCGCCAGCAGCTTGATGAGCGGGGCCTTCGGCGAAGCTTTCTTT. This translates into CASSLMSGAFGEAFF.

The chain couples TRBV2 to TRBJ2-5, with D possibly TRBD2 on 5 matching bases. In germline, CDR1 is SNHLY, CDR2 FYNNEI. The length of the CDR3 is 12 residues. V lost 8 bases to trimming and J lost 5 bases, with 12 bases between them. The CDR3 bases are TGTGCCAGCCGGGGTTACGGCGAGACCCAGTACTTC. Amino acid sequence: CASRGYGETQYF.

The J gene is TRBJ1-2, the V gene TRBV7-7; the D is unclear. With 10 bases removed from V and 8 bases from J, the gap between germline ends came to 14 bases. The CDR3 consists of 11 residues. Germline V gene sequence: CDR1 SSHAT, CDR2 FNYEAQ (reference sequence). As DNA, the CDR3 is TGTGCCACTATCCGGGCGGGAGGCTACACCTTC. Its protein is CATIRAGGYTF. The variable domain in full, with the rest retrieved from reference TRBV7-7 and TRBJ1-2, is GAGVSQSPRYKVTKRGQDVTLRCDPISSHATLYWYQQALGQGPEFLTYFNYEAQPDKSGLPSDRFSAERPEGSISTLTIQRTEQRDSAMYRCATIRAGGYTFGSGTRLTVV.

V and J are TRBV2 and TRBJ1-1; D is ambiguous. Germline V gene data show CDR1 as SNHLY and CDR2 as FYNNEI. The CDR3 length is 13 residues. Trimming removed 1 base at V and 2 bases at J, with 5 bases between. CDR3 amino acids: CASSEVSNTEAFF. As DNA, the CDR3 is TGTGCCAGCAGTGAAGTGAGTAACACTGAAGCTTTCTTT.

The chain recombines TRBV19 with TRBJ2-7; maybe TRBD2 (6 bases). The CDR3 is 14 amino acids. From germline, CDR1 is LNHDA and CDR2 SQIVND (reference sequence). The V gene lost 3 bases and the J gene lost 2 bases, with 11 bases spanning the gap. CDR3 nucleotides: TGTGCCAGTAGTATCAGGGACTTCGCCTACGAGCAGTACTTC. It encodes CASSIRDFAYEQYF.